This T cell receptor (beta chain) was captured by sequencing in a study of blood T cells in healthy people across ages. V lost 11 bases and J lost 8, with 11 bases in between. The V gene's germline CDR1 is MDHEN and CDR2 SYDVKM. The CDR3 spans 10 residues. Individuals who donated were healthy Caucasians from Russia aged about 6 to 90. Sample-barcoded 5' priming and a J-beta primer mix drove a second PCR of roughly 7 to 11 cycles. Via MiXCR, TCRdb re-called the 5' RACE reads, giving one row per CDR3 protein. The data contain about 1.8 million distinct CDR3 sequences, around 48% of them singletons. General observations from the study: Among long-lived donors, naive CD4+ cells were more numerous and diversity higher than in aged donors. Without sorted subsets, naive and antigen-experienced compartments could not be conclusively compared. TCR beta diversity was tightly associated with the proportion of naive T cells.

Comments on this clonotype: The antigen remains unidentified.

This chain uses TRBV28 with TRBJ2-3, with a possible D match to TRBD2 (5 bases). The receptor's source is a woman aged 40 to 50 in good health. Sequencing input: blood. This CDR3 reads CAVGRGTQYF. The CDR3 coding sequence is TGTGCCGTGGGGAGAGGTACGCAGTATTTT.